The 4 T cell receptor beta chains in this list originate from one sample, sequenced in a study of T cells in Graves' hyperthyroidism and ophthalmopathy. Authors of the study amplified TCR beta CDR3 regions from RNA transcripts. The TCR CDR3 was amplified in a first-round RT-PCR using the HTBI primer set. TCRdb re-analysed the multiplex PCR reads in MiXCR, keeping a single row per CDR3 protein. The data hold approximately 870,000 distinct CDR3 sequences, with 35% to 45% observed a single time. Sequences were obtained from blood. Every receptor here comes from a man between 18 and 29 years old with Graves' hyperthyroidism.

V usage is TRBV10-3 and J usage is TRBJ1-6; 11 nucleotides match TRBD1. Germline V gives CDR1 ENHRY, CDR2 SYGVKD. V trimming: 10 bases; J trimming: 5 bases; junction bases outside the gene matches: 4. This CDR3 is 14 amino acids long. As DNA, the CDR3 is TGTGCCACCGGGACAGGGGGAAATAATTCACCCCTCCACTTT. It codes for CATGTGGNNSPLHF.

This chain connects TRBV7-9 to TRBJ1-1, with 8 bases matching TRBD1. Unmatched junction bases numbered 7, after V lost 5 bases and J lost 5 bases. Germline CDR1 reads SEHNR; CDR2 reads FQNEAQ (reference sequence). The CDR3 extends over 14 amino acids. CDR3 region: CASSRQGIATEAFF. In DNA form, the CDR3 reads TGTGCCAGCAGCCGACAGGGGATCGCGACTGAAGCTTTCTTT.

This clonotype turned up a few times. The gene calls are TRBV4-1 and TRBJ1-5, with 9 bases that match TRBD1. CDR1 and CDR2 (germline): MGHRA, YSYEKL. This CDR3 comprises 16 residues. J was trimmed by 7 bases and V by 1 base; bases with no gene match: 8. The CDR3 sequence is CASSQGGQGQRQPQHF. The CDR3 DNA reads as TGCGCCAGCAGCCAAGGGGGACAGGGTCAGAGGCAGCCCCAGCATTTT.

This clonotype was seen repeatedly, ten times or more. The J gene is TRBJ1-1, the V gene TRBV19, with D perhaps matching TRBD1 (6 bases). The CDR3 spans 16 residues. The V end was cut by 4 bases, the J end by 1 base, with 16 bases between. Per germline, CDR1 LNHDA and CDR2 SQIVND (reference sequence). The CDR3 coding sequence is TGTGCCAGTAGTAAATTAACAGGGTTGGCGAACACTGAAGCTTTCTTT. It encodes CASSKLTGLANTEAFF.